This T cell receptor (beta chain) came from a study of T cell responses to AZD1222 COVID-19 vaccine. Comment on this clone: What it recognizes is unknown.

TCRdb keeps only in-frame clones here, not all; method: immunoSEQ multiplex PCR. The sample lists around 130,000 clones, roughly 87% occurring once. Study results and caveats: An increase in Spike-specific TCR breadth and depth was observed after two AZD1222 doses. Among spike-specific TCRs, nearly half reportedly target unmutated variant regions. Distributed over spike, vaccine-associated CD4 TCRs predominated at 160-218 and 743-854. Repertoire sampling happened only post peak T cell response.

This CDR3 contains 13 residues. The germline V gene has CDR1 SQVTM and CDR2 ANQGSEA. Trimming took 6 bases from V and 2 from J, leaving 10 bases between them. Sequencing used peripheral blood, obtained 28 days after the second AZD1222 dose. This receptor was identified in an adult who received the AZD1222 COVID-19 vaccine. The chain carries TRBV29-1 and TRBJ2-2; weak D call: TRBD2 (5 bases). The chain's CDR3 is CSVMRVNTGELFF. The DNA of the CDR3 is TGCAGCGTGATGAGGGTAAACACCGGGGAGCTGTTTTTT.